Presented here are 17 T cell receptor beta chains from one specimen sequenced in a study of blood T cells in healthy people across ages. Next came a second PCR, run for 7 to 11 cycles, which used a sample-barcoded 5' primer along with a J-beta primer mix. Each CDR3 protein gets one entry after TCRdb re-called the 5' RACE reads with MiXCR. The sample lists about 970,000 distinct CDR3 sequences, about 53% occurring once. The sample consisted of blood. The receptors were sampled from a woman aged 60-75 years in good health.

This sequence joins TRBV20-1 and TRBJ2-1; 7 bases are a match to TRBD2. The ends lost 3 bases at V and 6 bases at J; junction bases unmatched: 14. Germline V gene data show CDR1 as DFQATT and CDR2 as SNEGSKA (reference sequence). There are 16 residues in the CDR3. CDR3 DNA: TGCAGTGCTAGCCCTCTACTGGCGGGAGTGCTCAATGAGCAGTTCTTC. Translated: CSASPLLAGVLNEQFF.

The CDR3 loop reads CASSLQGTTGAGELFF. CDR3 nucleotide sequence: TGTGCCAGCAGCTTACAGGGGACTACAGGGGCCGGGGAGCTGTTTTTT. V usage is TRBV7-2 and J usage is TRBJ2-2; either TRBD1 or TRBD2 may fit D (7 bases each). Germline CDR1 SGHTA, CDR2 FQGNSA. The V and J ends lost 2 bases and 6 bases respectively, with 16 bases between them. The CDR3 has 16 amino acids. Filled out from reference TRBV7-2 and TRBJ2-2, the complete variable domain reads GAGVSQSPSNKVTEKGKDVELRCDPISGHTALYWYRQSLGQGLEFLIYFQGNSAPDKSGLPSDRFSAERTGGSVSTLTIQRTQQEDSAVYLCASSLQGTTGAGELFFGEGSRLTVL.

This clonotype was seen only a few times. This chain joins TRBV6-5 and TRBJ2-7, with 8 bases fitting TRBD1. Germline loops: CDR1 MNHEY, CDR2 SVGAGI. CDR3 length equals 16 residues. Trimming removed 4 bases from V and 0 bases from J; junction bases left unmatched: 8. The CDR3, as DNA: TGTGCCAGCAGTTTGCACCAGGGGGCCAGCTCCTACGAGCAGTACTTC. Translation gives CASSLHQGASSYEQYF.

The chain joins TRBV29-1 to TRBJ2-1, with 14 bases fitting TRBD2. Looked up from germline, CDR1 is SQVTM and CDR2 is ANQGSEA. Germline trimming cut 7 bases from V and 2 bases from J; bases unmatched to any gene: 10. The CDR3 runs to 17 residues. CDR3 DNA sequence: TGCAGCGCAGTTGGGACTAGCGGGAGTTGGACCTACAATGAGCAGTTCTTC. Its translation: CSAVGTSGSWTYNEQFF.

This clonotype appeared once. V and J are TRBV5-1 and TRBJ1-2, with D possibly matching TRBD1 (6 bases). Germline-derived CDR1 and CDR2 are SGHRS and YFSETQ. The CDR3 runs 14 residues. The V gene lost 2 bases and the J gene lost 6 bases, with 14 bases spanning the gap. Here the CDR3 DNA reads TGCGCCAGCAGCTTAAGGGGGTTGAGCGATGGCTACACCTTC. Encoded protein: CASSLRGLSDGYTF.

The chain uses TRBV4-1 and TRBJ1-5, with 7 bases fitting TRBD1. The CDR3 sequence is 15 residues long. Germline CDR1 reads MGHRA; CDR2 reads YSYEKL. J lost 7 bases, V lost 3 bases, and 9 bases had no gene match. Here the CDR3 reads CASSHFGDSGQPQHF. The CDR3 nucleotides are TGCGCCAGCAGCCACTTTGGGGACAGTGGGCAGCCCCAGCATTTT.

The genes are TRBV12-3 or TRBV12-4 and TRBJ2-3; no firm D call. The CDR3 runs 13 residues. V shed 6 bases and J shed 0 bases, with 7 bases lying between them. CDR3: CASSIGSTDTQYF. In DNA, the CDR3 is TGTGCCAGCAGCATAGGGAGCACAGATACGCAGTATTTT.

This sequence joins TRBV6-1 and TRBJ2-7; 7 bases align to TRBD2. Trimming removed 6 bases from V and 4 bases from J; junction bases left unmatched: 9. In germline, CDR1 is MNHNS, CDR2 SASEGT. The CDR3 has 14 residues. DNA for the CDR3: TGTGCCAGCAGCCCAAGCGGGATATTGTACGAGCAGTACTTC. Translated, it gives CASSPSGILYEQYF.

V usage is TRBV7-9 and J usage is TRBJ2-7, with TRBD1 as a possible D gene (5 bases). This CDR3 spans 15 amino acids. V was trimmed by 5 bases and J by 5 bases, leaving 19 bases between them. The germline gives CDR1 SEHNR, CDR2 FQNEAQ (reference sequence). CDR3 sequence (DNA): TGTGCCAGCAGCCCCTCAGTTGACAGCTATCACGAGCAGTACTTC. Its translation: CASSPSVDSYHEQYF.

This clonotype was detected only a few times. This chain links TRBV28 with TRBJ2-7; possibly TRBD1 for D (6 bases). V was shortened by 11 bases and J by 2 bases, with 16 bases between the two germline ends. The CDR3 sequence is 13 residues long. Per the germline V gene, CDR1 is MDHEN and CDR2 is SYDVKM. CDR3 loop: CASLGDKTYEQYF. In DNA form, the CDR3 reads TGTGCCTCCCTGGGGGACAAGACCTACGAGCAGTACTTC.

This clonotype was seen only a few times. The V call is TRBV6-2 or TRBV6-3, the J call TRBJ2-1, with D hard to call. Germline V lookup: CDR1 MNHEY, CDR2 SVGEGT. This CDR3 is built from 11 residues. V shed 2 bases and J shed 8 bases, with 4 bases lying between them. The CDR3 sequence: CASSYAYEQFF. In DNA, the CDR3 is TGTGCCAGCAGTTACGCATATGAGCAGTTCTTC.

The rearrangement links TRBV6-1 to TRBJ2-6; D unclear. Germline assignment: CDR1 MNHNS and CDR2 SASEGT. The ends were cut back, 11 bases at V and 0 bases at J, with 8 bases in the middle. The CDR3 has 13 residues. DNA of the CDR3: TGTGCCGCGGAGCCCTCTGGGGCCAACGTCCTGACTTTC. It is translated as CAAEPSGANVLTF.

The V gene is TRBV27, the J gene TRBJ2-3; 8 nucleotides agree with TRBD1. Looked up from germline, CDR1 is MNHEY and CDR2 is SMNVEV (reference sequence). The J segment lost 1 base and the V segment lost 5 bases, leaving 8 bases of the junction unmatched. CDR3 length: 16 residues. CDR3 in DNA: TGTGCCAGCAGTCGCGCAGGGGGCCCTCGCACAGATACGCAGTATTTT. It is translated as CASSRAGGPRTDTQYF.

This CDR3 is CASSDGSRPTYEQYF. The DNA for the CDR3 is TGTGCCAGCAGCGACGGTTCCAGACCTACCTACGAGCAGTACTTC. This sequence joins TRBV5-6 and TRBJ2-7; D not certain. V was pared by 4 bases and J by 2 bases, with 16 bases between. Germline V gene data show CDR1 as SGHDT and CDR2 as YYEEEE. The length of the CDR3 is 15 residues. Looking up the rest from reference TRBV5-6 and TRBJ2-7 gives the full variable domain: DAGVTQSPTHLIKTRGQQVTLRCSPKSGHDTVSWYQQALGQGPQFIFQYYEEEERQRGNFPDRFSGHQFPNYSSELNVNALLLGDSALYLCASSDGSRPTYEQYFGPGTRLTVT.

V is TRBV7-8 and J is TRBJ2-5; perhaps TRBD1 as D (6 bases). V lost 1 base and J lost 5, with 20 bases in between. This CDR3 has 17 residues. CDR1 is SGHVS, CDR2 FQNEAQ, per germline. CDR3 coding DNA: TGTGCCAGCAGCTTAGTAGGGCTGGCAGCTCAGGGGGAGACCCAGTACTTC. Its protein is CASSLVGLAAQGETQYF. Looking up the rest from reference TRBV7-8 and TRBJ2-5 gives the full variable domain: GAGVSQSPRYKVAKRGQDVALRCDPISGHVSLFWYQQALGQGPEFLTYFQNEAQLDKSGLPSDRFFAERPEGSVSTLKIQRTQQEDSAVYLCASSLVGLAAQGETQYFGPGTRLLVL.

The chain combines TRBV4-3 with TRBJ1-6; D perhaps matches TRBD1 (5 bases). CDR3 length: 17 residues. V dropped 4 bases and J dropped 6 bases, with 19 bases sitting between them. From germline, CDR1 is LGHNA and CDR2 YSLEER. In nucleotides, the CDR3 is TGCGCCAGCAGCCCCCGGGACCGCGAAACCCGTAATTCACCCCTCCACTTT. It specifies CASSPRDRETRNSPLHF.

This clonotype was seen repeatedly, ten times or more. This rearrangement joins TRBV20-1 to TRBJ2-7; D may be TRBD1 (5 bases). CDR3 size: 16 residues. Germline CDR1 reads DFQATT; CDR2 reads SNEGSKA (reference sequence). V dropped 2 bases and J dropped 2 bases, with 19 bases sitting between them. In nucleotides, the CDR3 is TGCAGTGCTAGACTGTCCCTTCAGGGTAAAACCTACGAGCAGTACTTC. It translates to CSARLSLQGKTYEQYF.